Described below is a single TCR beta chain sequence and its context. This receptor's antigen is unknown. There are no base qualities to consult, and no much larger clone falls within one base. The sample's time point label, decoded: 20 to 30 weeks on oral tofacitinib. The treatment or condition tag for this specimen amounts to: oral pan-JAK inhibitor, 5-10 mg twice daily. From alopecia areata patients, peripheral blood was collected along with lesional scalp punch biopsies. After PBMCs were isolated by density centrifugation and stained for CD3, CD4 and CD8, a FACSAria was used to sort CD4+ and CD8+ T cells. The CDR3, cysteine through phenylalanine, is 15 amino acids long. Just the 45-base CDR3 DNA is kept, in frame starting at base 1. CDR1 and CDR2, looked up from the germline V gene (reference sequence), are MNHEY and SMNVEV. Germline trimming amounts to 7 bases on V and 4 bases on J, with 10 as the count of junction bases outside the gene matches.

The sample originates from a study of CD8+ T cells in alopecia areata (dated by TCRdb to between 2018 and 2020). About the study as a whole: The treated patients, all with moderate-to-severe alopecia areata, were enrolled in an open-label pilot trial of oral tofacitinib given at 5 to 10 mg twice daily. immunoSEQ multiplex PCR using 35 Vbeta forward primers and 13 Jbeta reverse primers was used to amplify TCRbeta CDR3 regions. Patients stayed on tofacitinib for 6 to 18 months and then had 6 months of follow-up off drug so that delayed response and recurrence could be assessed. RNA came from the PAXgene miRNA kit for fixed scalp, the miRNeasy kit for PBMCs, and the RNeasy kit for mouse skin. Tofacitinib-treated patients had biopsies at baseline and at 4 and 24 weeks of treatment, with a later scalp biopsy in several patients. In humans, TCRbeta sequencing was performed on scalp tissue and on sorted CD4+ and CD8+ peripheral blood T cells from healthy controls and from patients with patchy or totalis/universalis alopecia areata. The SALT score, which quantifies the percentage of affected scalp surface area, was used to measure disease severity in treated patients. To study T cell clonal expansion in alopecia areata, the researchers applied high-throughput TCRbeta sequencing to both the C3H/HeJ mouse model and human patients. Clonality in the scalp was compared among normal scalp (n=4), patchy alopecia areata scalp (n=8), and alopecia totalis/universalis scalp (n=8).

Libraries came from the immunoSEQ multiplex PCR assay. RNA was extracted from all samples and reverse transcribed into cDNA, which served as template for TCR sequencing. First-strand cDNA was synthesized using SuperScript III with a 2:1 mix of oligo-dT and random hexamers. A synthetic immune receptor repertoire was used to assess amplification bias, and residual bias was removed computationally. Under the source paper's analysis protocol: Raw reads were preprocessed for error removal, and CDR3 was defined according to IMGT conventions as running from the conserved cysteine to phenylalanine. Clonality was computed as 1 minus the Shannon entropy, with the entropy normalized by log2 of the number of productive unique TCRs. CD4 or CD8 identity of scalp clones was inferred by cross-referencing scalp TCRbeta sequences with sorted blood CD4 and CD8 repertoires. The immuneACCESS repertoire file appears here via TCRdb, limited to in-frame rearrangements. These files lack a portion of the clones; in checked studies, under half of the deficit traces to unresolved V genes, and the cause of the others is not known. V, J and clone size were drawn from that table, and D and trimming were deduced from the DNA. This sample lists fewer than 350,000 clones; roughly 50% were detected once. Approximately 2% of the sample rests with the top ten.

Broader findings and caveats from the paper: Tofacitinib significantly lowered scalp clonality and the number of expanded CD8+ clones among the top 100 scalp clones. Shared TCR sequences between patients were less evident than in mice, which may be partly attributable to HLA diversity in the patient population. Compared with normal scalp, lesional scalp had higher clonality and more expanded CD8+ clones, particularly in alopecia totalis/universalis, a pattern that suggests antigenic drive. During tofacitinib treatment, many expanded lesional clones stuck around in both scalp and blood, and this persistence may partly explain why relapse happens after treatment is stopped. Unlike mouse skin, which is dominated by gammadelta T cells, normal human skin has resident alphabeta T cells that are also sequenced, and this complicates analysis of the scalp TCR repertoire. Because the treated cohort was small and had only one nonresponder, larger studies are needed to examine links between baseline CD8+ expansion and response.

Recombination linked TRBV27 to TRBJ2-3; 8 bases in the junction line up with TRBD2. This specimen consisted of CD4+ T cells sorted from blood, obtained at week 24, from a patient treated with tofacitinib. This TCR was recovered from a human donor with alopecia areata. The sequence in DNA is TGTGCCAGCACCCCTTCGGGGGGGGAACCAGATACGCAGTATTTT. It is translated as CASTPSGGEPDTQYF.